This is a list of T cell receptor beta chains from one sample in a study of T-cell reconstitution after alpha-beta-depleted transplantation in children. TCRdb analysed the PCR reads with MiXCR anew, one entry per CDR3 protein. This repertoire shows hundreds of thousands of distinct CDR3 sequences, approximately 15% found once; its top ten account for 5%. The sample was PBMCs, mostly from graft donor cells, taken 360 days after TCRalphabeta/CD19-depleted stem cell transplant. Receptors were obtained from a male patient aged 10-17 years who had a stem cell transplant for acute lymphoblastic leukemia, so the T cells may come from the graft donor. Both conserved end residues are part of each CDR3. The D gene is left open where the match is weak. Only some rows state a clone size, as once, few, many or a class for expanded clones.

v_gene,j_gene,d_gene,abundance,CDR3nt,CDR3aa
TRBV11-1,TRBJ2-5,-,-,TGTGCCAGCAGCTTATTTCATATTAGGACGTCCCAAGAGACCCAGTACTTC,CASSLFHIRTSQETQYF
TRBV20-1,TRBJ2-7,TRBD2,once,TGCAGTGCTAGAGATGCGGCCCTAGCGGGACCTTCAGGTTACGAGCAGTACTTC,CSARDAALAGPSGYEQYF
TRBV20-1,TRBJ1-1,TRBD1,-,TGCAGTGCGACGGACAGGGGAGCGCAGGGAGCTTTCTTT,CSATDRGAQGAFF
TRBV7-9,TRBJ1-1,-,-,TGTGCCAGCACCTCTTTTGGGGCGAACACTGAAGCTTTCTTT,CASTSFGANTEAFF
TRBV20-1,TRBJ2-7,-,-,TGCAGTGCTCCTTCCTCATACTCCTACGAGCAGTACTTC,CSAPSSYSYEQYF
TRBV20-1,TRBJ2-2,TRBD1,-,TGCAGTGCTACCGGGGGGACAGGGTTCACCGGGGAGCTGTTTTTT,CSATGGTGFTGELFF
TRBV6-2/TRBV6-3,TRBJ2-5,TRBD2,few,TGTGCCAGCAGTTACTCTGAGCGGGAGGGCCGCCCAGAGACCCAGTACTTC,CASSYSEREGRPETQYF
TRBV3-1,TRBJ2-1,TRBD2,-,TGTGCCAGCAGCCAACTAGCGGATGAGCAGTTCTTC,CASSQLADEQFF
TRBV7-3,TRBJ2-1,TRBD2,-,TGTGCCAGCTCCGGGACTAGCGCTTCGCATGAGCAGTTCTTC,CASSGTSASHEQFF
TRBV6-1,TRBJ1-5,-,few,TGTGCCAGCAGTGGTTCTCGGGCTCCCAATCAGCCCCAGCATTTT,CASSGSRAPNQPQHF
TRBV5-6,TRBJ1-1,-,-,TGTGCCAGCAGCCTGGACGAAGAACTCACTGAAGCTTTCTTT,CASSLDEELTEAFF
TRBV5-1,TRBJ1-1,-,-,TGCGCCAGCAGCTGGGGAAAGGGTATGAACACTGAAGCTTTCTTT,CASSWGKGMNTEAFF
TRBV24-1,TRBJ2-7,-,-,TGTGCCACCAGTGAACCAGGGGCCTACGAGCAGTACTTC,CATSEPGAYEQYF
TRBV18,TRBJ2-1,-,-,TGTGCCAGCTCACCGTCGGGGACTTCCATCTCCTACAATGAGCAGTTCTTC,CASSPSGTSISYNEQFF
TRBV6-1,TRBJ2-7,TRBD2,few,TGTGCCAGCAGTCCCCGACTAGCGGATCTCTCCTACGAGCAGTACTTC,CASSPRLADLSYEQYF
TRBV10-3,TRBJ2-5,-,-,TGTGCCATCAGTGAGTCGAAGGGGGCCGGGGGAGAGACCCAGTACTTC,CAISESKGAGGETQYF
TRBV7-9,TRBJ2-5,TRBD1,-,TGTGCCAGCAGCCCCCCGACCGACAGGGGCGCGCAGACCCAGTACTTC,CASSPPTDRGAQTQYF
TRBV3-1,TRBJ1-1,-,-,TGTGCCAGCAGCCATCCGGGACTGTTCACTGAAGCTTTCTTT,CASSHPGLFTEAFF
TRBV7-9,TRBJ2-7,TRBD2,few,TGTGCCAGCAGCTCGCCTAGCGGGAGGAGGGCCTACGAGCAGTACTTC,CASSSPSGRRAYEQYF
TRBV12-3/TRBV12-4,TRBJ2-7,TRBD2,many,TGTGCCAGCAGGGAGCGGGAGGTTTCCTACGAGCAGTACTTC,CASREREVSYEQYF
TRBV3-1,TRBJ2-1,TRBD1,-,TGTGCCAGCAGCCTGGACAGGGAGCCCCCCAATGAGCAGTTCTTC,CASSLDREPPNEQFF
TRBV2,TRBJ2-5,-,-,TGTGCCAGCAGTGCGGTGGGAGTCGGAGAGACCCAGTACTTC,CASSAVGVGETQYF
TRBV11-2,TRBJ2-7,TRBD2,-,TGTGCCAGCAGCAAGGGACTAGCGGGAGTTAGGGAGTACTTC,CASSKGLAGVREYF
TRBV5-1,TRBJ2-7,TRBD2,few,TGCGCCAGCAGCTTGTGGGGACTAGCGGCGTCCTACGAGCAGTACTTC,CASSLWGLAASYEQYF